The clone carrying this T cell receptor beta chain was seen a handful of times. Its antigen remains unidentified. The data were taken from a study of OX40 agonist ivuxolimab in advanced cancers. Study as a whole: Ivuxolimab, an antibody that agonizes OX40 (CD134), was administered to the patients. Recorded diagnoses for dose-escalation patients were hepatocellular carcinoma, melanoma, renal cell or head and neck cancer.

Profiled with immunoSEQ multiplex PCR; TCRdb holds only in-frame clones, not every one. Of 15,000 to 20,000 clones detected, around 83% appear once; the ten largest clones hold about an eighth. Trimming removed 4 bases from V and 0 bases from J, with 11 bases in between. The CDR3 has 15 residues. Germline V lookup: CDR1 SGDLS, CDR2 YYNGEE. Findings and limits, study-wide: Expanded clones tended on average to be more numerous among CD8+ T cells than CD4+. CD4+ and CD8+ T cells in blood underwent clonal expansion by week 6 at 0.1 to 3.0 mg/kg.

This receptor was obtained from an adult with an advanced solid tumor such as melanoma, head and neck, liver or kidney cancer. The input for sequencing was CD4+ or CD8+ T cells sorted from blood, taken in a trial of the OX40 agonist ivuxolimab. The V and J genes are TRBV9 and TRBJ2-1, with D possibly being TRBD2 (6 bases). The CDR3 DNA sequence: TGTGCCAGCAGCAATCAGGGACTCTCCTACAATGAGCAGTTCTTC. Protein product: CASSNQGLSYNEQFF.